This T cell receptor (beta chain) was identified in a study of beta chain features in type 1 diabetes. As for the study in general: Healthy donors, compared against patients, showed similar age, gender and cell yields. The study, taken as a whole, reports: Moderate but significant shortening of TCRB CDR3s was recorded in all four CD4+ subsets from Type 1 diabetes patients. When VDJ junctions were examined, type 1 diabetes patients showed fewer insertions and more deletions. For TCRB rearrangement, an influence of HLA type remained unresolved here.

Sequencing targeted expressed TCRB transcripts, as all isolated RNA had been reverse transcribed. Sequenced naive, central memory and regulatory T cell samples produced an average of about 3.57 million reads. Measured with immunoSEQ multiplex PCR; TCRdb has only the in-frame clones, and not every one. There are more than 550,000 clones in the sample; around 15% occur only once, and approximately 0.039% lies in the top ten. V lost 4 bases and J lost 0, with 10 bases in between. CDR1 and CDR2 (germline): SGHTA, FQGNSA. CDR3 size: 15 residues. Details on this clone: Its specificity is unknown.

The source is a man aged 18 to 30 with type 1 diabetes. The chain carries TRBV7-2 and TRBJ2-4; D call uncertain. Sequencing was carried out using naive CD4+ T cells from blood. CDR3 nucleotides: TGTGCCAGCAGCTCCAGAGTACTAGCCAAAAACATTCAGTACTTC. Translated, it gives CASSSRVLAKNIQYF. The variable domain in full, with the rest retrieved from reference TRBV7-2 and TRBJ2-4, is GAGVSQSPSNKVTEKGKDVELRCDPISGHTALYWYRQSLGQGLEFLIYFQGNSAPDKSGLPSDRFSAERTGGSVSTLTIQRTQQEDSAVYLCASSSRVLAKNIQYFGAGTRLSVL.